Detailed here is one T cell receptor beta chain. It has no known antigen specificity. No much larger clone exists at a distance of one base, and base qualities are not known. The donors belonged to the validation cohort of about 120 subjects, which was separate from the approximately 660-subject first cohort. These data are taken from a study of cytomegalovirus exposure and HLA in healthy donors (dated by TCRdb to the late 2010s). Background on the whole study: The 670 or so repertoires of the first cohort and the 95 to 150 validation repertoires were produced on the same platform, according to a later analysis. Besides the first cohort of about 730 subjects, a separate validation cohort made up of 90 to 150 different subjects was used. To predict cytomegalovirus infection status, the study combined high-throughput TCR immunosequencing, statistical association of individual TCRs with disease status, and machine learning. The study was designed to test whether signatures of past pathogen exposure could be identified by cataloging public T cell receptors. Results the study describes overall, beyond this receptor: Of the cluster scores, roughly 95% were above 0 in a later analysis, which found that TCRs clustered in the first cohort also tended to co-occur in the 120 or so validation repertoires. The authors suggested that the approach could potentially be generalized to other disease states and immunological phenotypes. Three of the identified cytomegalovirus-associated TCR beta chains were confirmed in vitro to be specific for cytomegalovirus antigens. Cytomegalovirus status was reported to be diagnosed by the classifier with high specificity and sensitivity in both the original and validation cohorts. Most TCR sequences were seen in very few donors, while some public TCRs were found in many individuals. A total of about 150 TCR beta chains were listed by the study as associated with cytomegalovirus. A later analysis had no HLA typing for the validation cohort, so co-occurrence there was scored across all 110 or so repertoires.

Clipping removes 3 bases from V and 2 bases from J, with 6 as the unmatched junction base count. Reading the germline V gene (reference sequence) gives CDR1 MNHEY and CDR2 SMNVEV. From its cysteine to its phenylalanine, the CDR3 spans 16 amino acids. The only DNA kept is the CDR3, 48 bases in frame from the first base. The method behind the library was the immunoSEQ multiplex PCR assay. As for the authors' bioinformatics: A statistical classification framework was built to diagnose cytomegalovirus status from the catalog of TCR beta chain sequences. Held by TCRdb, this immuneACCESS table contains in-frame sequences only and omits some clones. Under half of the omission traces to an unresolved V gene where checked; the cause of the rest is unknown. Clonal size and the V and J genes are those of that table, whereas D and trimming came from the DNA. This sample lists about 140,000 clones; approximately 87% were detected once. Roughly 3% of the sample goes to the ten largest clones.

This clonotype was obtained from a man in his late teens or twenties in good health and CMV-seronegative. The rearrangement joined TRBV27 to TRBJ2-5; 10 nucleotides in the junction match TRBD1. Sample: PBMCs. The CDR3 in this case is CASSFFGQGGQETQYF. DNA sequence: TGTGCCAGCAGTTTCTTCGGACAGGGGGGGCAAGAGACCCAGTACTTC.